The 22 T cell receptor beta chains below all came from one sample that was sequenced in a study of patients and donors after allogeneic stem cell transplantation. A single record per CDR3 protein comes from TCRdb applying MiXCR to the RT-PCR reads. The data show 400,000 to 500,000 distinct CDR3 sequences, 16% seen once. Sequences were obtained from blood, either unsorted or a sorted T cell fraction (not recorded which). These TCRs come from a human donor who was either an allogeneic HSCT recipient or a stem cell or donor lymphocyte infusion donor (not recorded which). It is not recorded whose cells these are; they may come from a transplant donor.

This clonotype has a handful of counts. The chain joins TRBV20-1 to TRBJ2-7; 8 nucleotides match TRBD2. With 4 bases clipped from V and 3 bases from J, the junction kept 11 bases outside the gene matches. The CDR3 has 15 residues. Germline loops: CDR1 DFQATT, CDR2 SNEGSKA (reference sequence). The CDR3 loop reads CSATSSGLAHYEQYF. In DNA, the CDR3 is TGCAGTGCTACCTCCTCTGGACTAGCTCACTACGAGCAGTACTTC.

This clonotype was detected a few times. The chain couples TRBV2 to TRBJ1-2; D remains unclear. The CDR3 spans 15 residues. The germline V and J ends were trimmed by 2 bases and 0 bases, with 10 bases remaining between them. In germline, CDR1 is SNHLY, CDR2 FYNNEI. The CDR3 loop is CASSEYARANYGYTF. The CDR3 DNA follows: TGTGCCAGCAGTGAATATGCCAGAGCTAACTATGGCTACACCTTC.

The chain uses TRBV20-1 and TRBJ2-7; D remains ambiguous. The V end was cut by 6 bases, the J end by 4 bases, with 16 bases between. Germline lookup yields CDR1 DFQATT and CDR2 SNEGSKA (reference sequence). The CDR3 extends over 13 amino acids. CDR3 sequence (DNA): TGCAGTGCGGCGGTCCTCTTTGGGTACGAGCAGTACTTC. Translated: CSAAVLFGYEQYF.

This clonotype appeared a few times. The genes are TRBV25-1 and TRBJ2-7; TRBD1 matches at 9 bases. Germline CDR1 reads MGHDK; CDR2 reads SYGVNS. V trimming: 1 base; J trimming: 0 bases; junction bases outside the gene matches: 4. There are 16 residues in the CDR3. The CDR3 coding sequence is TGTGCCAGCAGTGAATCGACAGGGGGTGTCTCCTACGAGCAGTACTTC. Translation gives CASSESTGGVSYEQYF.

The chain carries TRBV7-2 and TRBJ2-7; D is uncertain. The germline V gene encodes CDR1 SGHTA and CDR2 FQGNSA. V was shortened by 5 bases and J by 5 bases, with 7 bases between the two germline ends. CDR3 size: 11 residues. The chain's CDR3 is CASSGRHEQYF. CDR3 DNA sequence: TGTGCCAGCAGCGGACGCCACGAGCAGTACTTC.

The J gene is TRBJ2-7, the V gene TRBV5-1; TRBD2 matches 13 bases. The CDR3 has 15 residues. V lost 4 bases to trimming and J lost 4 bases; unmatched junction nucleotides: 5. Germline V gives CDR1 SGHRS, CDR2 YFSETQ. Here the CDR3 DNA reads TGCGCCAGCAGCCCGGCACTAGCGGGAGGGTACGAGCAGTACTTC. As protein: CASSPALAGGYEQYF.

In its sample, this clonotype was seen a few times. This rearrangement joins TRBV7-8 to TRBJ2-7; D remains unclear. Looked up from germline, CDR1 is SGHVS and CDR2 is FQNEAQ. The CDR3 is 16 amino acids. Trimming stripped 2 bases from V and 2 bases from J, with 16 bases between. CDR3 region: CASSLTDKRAAYEQYF. The CDR3 bases are TGTGCCAGCAGCTTAACCGACAAAAGGGCGGCCTACGAGCAGTACTTC.

This clonotype has a single count. V is TRBV10-3 and J is TRBJ2-7, with 10 bases identical to TRBD2. After removal of 0 bases from V and 5 bases from J, the junction contained 7 bases not matched to a gene. Germline V gene data show CDR1 as ENHRY and CDR2 as SYGVKD. This CDR3 comprises 16 residues. CDR3 sequence (DNA): TGTGCCATCAGTGAGTCGGGGAGCGGGAGGGTTGACGAGCAGTACTTC. Its protein product is CAISESGSGRVDEQYF.

The rearrangement joins TRBV6-5 to TRBJ1-1, with D hard to call. The CDR3 runs 14 residues. CDR1 is MNHEY and CDR2 is SVGAGI in the germline V gene. V was pared by 2 bases and J by 4 bases, with 11 bases between. CDR3 sequence: CASSYGRSGTEAFF. In nucleotides, the CDR3 is TGTGCCAGCAGTTACGGGCGATCAGGCACTGAAGCTTTCTTT.

The chain uses TRBV30 and TRBJ1-2; 8 positions match TRBD1. This CDR3 spans 13 amino acids. Per germline, CDR1 GTSNPN and CDR2 SVGIG (reference sequence). Losses at the gene ends were 1 base for V and 2 bases for J; bases not matched to a gene: 0. The CDR3: CAWSGQGNYGYTF. The CDR3 DNA sequence: TGTGCCTGGAGTGGACAGGGGAACTATGGCTACACCTTC.

The gene calls are TRBV7-2 and TRBJ2-5, with D possibly TRBD1 on 6 matching bases. Trimming took off 1 base at V and 5 bases at J, with 14 bases between the two ends. From germline, CDR1 is SGHTA and CDR2 FQGNSA. This CDR3 spans 15 amino acids. The CDR3 DNA reads as TGTGCCAGCAGCTTAGACGGAGGAAGGGGGGAGACCCAGTACTTC. Protein: CASSLDGGRGETQYF.

This clonotype has more than one count but fewer than ten. J is TRBJ2-1 and V is TRBV7-3; TRBD2 matches at 8 bases. Losses at the gene ends were 0 bases for V and 6 bases for J; bases not matched to a gene: 4. Per the germline V gene, CDR1 is SGHTA and CDR2 is FQGTGA. This CDR3 region has 15 residues. The CDR3 DNA reads as TGTGCCAGCAGCTTAACACGGCGGGGGGTCAATGAGCAGTTCTTC. Its translation: CASSLTRRGVNEQFF.

The table lists this clonotype with many counts. This chain joins TRBV20-1 and TRBJ2-3, with D maybe TRBD2 (6 bases). The CDR3 is made up of 16 amino acids. The germline CDR1 and CDR2 sequences are DFQATT and SNEGSKA (reference sequence). The V and J ends lost 6 bases and 2 bases respectively, with 21 bases between them. Here the CDR3 DNA reads TGCAGTGCAATTTGGGGACTCGCACAAGTCACAGATACGCAGTATTTT. Translation: CSAIWGLAQVTDTQYF.

Only a few counts were recorded for this clonotype. The chain is built from TRBV7-8 and TRBJ1-2, with 9 nucleotides matching TRBD1. V was pared by 5 bases and J by 7 bases, with 11 bases of the junction left unmatched. The germline gives CDR1 SGHVS, CDR2 FQNEAQ. This CDR3 is built from 15 residues. CDR3 in amino acids: CASSGNRGRFSGYTF. CDR3 in DNA: TGTGCCAGCAGCGGCAACAGGGGGCGCTTCAGTGGCTACACCTTC.

This clonotype was seen a few times. V is TRBV24-1 and J is TRBJ1-5; TRBD1 matches at 11 bases. The germline gives CDR1 KGHDR, CDR2 SFDVKD. This CDR3 has 17 amino acids. V was clipped by 4 bases and J by 1 base; unmatched bases: 5. The CDR3 protein is CATSDRGQGVSNQPQHF. CDR3 nucleotide sequence: TGTGCCACCAGTGACCGGGGACAGGGGGTAAGCAATCAGCCCCAGCATTTT.

This clonotype was detected only a few times. This chain links TRBV6-1 with TRBJ2-1, with TRBD1 matching 8 bases. V was pared by 6 bases and J by 3 bases, with 7 bases of the junction left unmatched. CDR3 length: 15 residues. Germline V gene lookup returns CDR1 MNHNS and CDR2 SASEGT. The CDR3 protein is CASSRDRPIYNEQFF. The CDR3 coding sequence is TGTGCCAGCAGCCGGGACAGGCCGATCTACAATGAGCAGTTCTTC.

This clonotype came up a few times. The chain has TRBV24-1 and TRBJ1-2; D gene unclear. CDR3 length equals 10 residues. Germline V gene data show CDR1 as KGHDR and CDR2 as SFDVKD. Trimming shortened V by 3 bases and J by 10 bases, and 5 bases separated the two germline ends. CDR3 region: CATSDRAYTF. The CDR3 DNA reads as TGTGCCACCAGTGATCGTGCCTACACCTTC.

In this sample, this clonotype turned up many times. The V and J genes are TRBV7-2 and TRBJ2-3, with D uncertain. The CDR3 is 13 amino acids. Trimming shortened V by 1 base and J by 6 bases, and 8 bases separated the two germline ends. Germline CDR1 SGHTA, CDR2 FQGNSA. As DNA, the CDR3 is TGTGCCAGCAGCTTAGAATCCTCGGATACGCAGTATTTT. Translation gives CASSLESSDTQYF.

A few counts support this clonotype. The chain employs TRBV6-5 and TRBJ2-7; 7 nucleotides align to TRBD1. The V segment lost 4 bases and the J segment 7 bases; nucleotides outside the gene matches: 10. CDR3 length: 14 amino acids. The germline CDR1 and CDR2 sequences are MNHEY and SVGAGI. This CDR3 is CASSFGTALREQYF. The CDR3 DNA reads TGTGCCAGCAGTTTCGGGACAGCGTTGAGGGAGCAGTACTTC.

The chain carries TRBV2 and TRBJ2-5; D gene ambiguous. Germline V gene sequence: CDR1 SNHLY, CDR2 FYNNEI. V lost 2 bases and J 0 bases, leaving 10 bases between the germline ends. The CDR3 is 15 residues long. The DNA of the CDR3 is TGTGCCAGCAGTGAATGGCCGCGGAACCAAGAGACCCAGTACTTC. It encodes CASSEWPRNQETQYF.

This clonotype turned up a few times. The chain employs TRBV11-2 and TRBJ1-2, with 7 bases that match TRBD1. This CDR3 is 14 amino acids long. CDR1 and CDR2 (germline): SGHAT, FQNNGV. With V trimmed by 6 bases and J by 4 bases, 8 bases remained unmatched. The CDR3 DNA reads TGTGCCAGCAGAAAGGGACAGTCGTTCTATGGCTACACCTTC. Translated: CASRKGQSFYGYTF.

The CDR3 loop reads CASSPRLANNEQFF. The CDR3 DNA sequence: TGTGCCAGCAGTCCCCGACTAGCGAACAATGAGCAGTTCTTC. V and J are TRBV12-3 or TRBV12-4 and TRBJ2-1, with 8 nucleotides matching TRBD2. The CDR3 runs 14 residues. Germline trimming cut 5 bases from V and 5 bases from J; bases unmatched to any gene: 5.